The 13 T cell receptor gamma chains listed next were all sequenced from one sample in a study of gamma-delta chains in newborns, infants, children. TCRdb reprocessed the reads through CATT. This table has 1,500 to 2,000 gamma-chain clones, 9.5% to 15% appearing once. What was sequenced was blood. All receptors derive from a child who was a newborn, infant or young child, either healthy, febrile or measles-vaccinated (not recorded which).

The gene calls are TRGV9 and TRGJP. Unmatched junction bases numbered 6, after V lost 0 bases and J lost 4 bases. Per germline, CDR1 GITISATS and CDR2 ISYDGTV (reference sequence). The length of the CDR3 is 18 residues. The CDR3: CALWEVVPQELGKKIKVF. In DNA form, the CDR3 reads TGTGCCTTGTGGGAGGTGGTCCCACAAGAGTTGGGCAAAAAAATCAAGGTATTT.

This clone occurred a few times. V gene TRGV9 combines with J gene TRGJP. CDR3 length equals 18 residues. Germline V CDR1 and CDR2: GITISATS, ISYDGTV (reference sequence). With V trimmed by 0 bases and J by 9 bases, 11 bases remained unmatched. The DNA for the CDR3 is TGTGCCTTGTGGGAGGTGCCCCAAGACGCGTTGGGCAAAAAAATCAAGGTATTT. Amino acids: CALWEVPQDALGKKIKVF.

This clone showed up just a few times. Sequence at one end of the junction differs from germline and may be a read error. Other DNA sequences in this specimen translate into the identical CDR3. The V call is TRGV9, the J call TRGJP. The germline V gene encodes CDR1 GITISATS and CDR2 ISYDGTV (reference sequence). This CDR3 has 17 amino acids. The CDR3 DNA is TGTGCCTTGTGGGAGGTGCTGGCAGAGTTAGGCAAAAAAATCAAGGTATTT. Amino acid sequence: CALWEVLAELGKKIKVF.

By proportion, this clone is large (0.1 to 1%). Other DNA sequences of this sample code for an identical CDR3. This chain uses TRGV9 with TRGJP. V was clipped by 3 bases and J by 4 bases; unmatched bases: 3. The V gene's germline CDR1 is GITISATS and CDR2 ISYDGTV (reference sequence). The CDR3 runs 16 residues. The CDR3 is CALWEIQELGKKIKVF. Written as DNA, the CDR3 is TGTGCCTTGTGGGAGATCCAAGAGTTGGGCAAAAAAATCAAGGTATTT.

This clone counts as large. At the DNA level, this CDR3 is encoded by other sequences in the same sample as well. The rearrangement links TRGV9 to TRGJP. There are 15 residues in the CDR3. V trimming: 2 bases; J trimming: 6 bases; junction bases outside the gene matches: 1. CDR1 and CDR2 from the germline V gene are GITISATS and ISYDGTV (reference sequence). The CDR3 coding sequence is TGTGCCTTGTGGGAGGGAGAGTTGGGCAAAAAAATCAAGGTATTT. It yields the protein CALWEGELGKKIKVF.

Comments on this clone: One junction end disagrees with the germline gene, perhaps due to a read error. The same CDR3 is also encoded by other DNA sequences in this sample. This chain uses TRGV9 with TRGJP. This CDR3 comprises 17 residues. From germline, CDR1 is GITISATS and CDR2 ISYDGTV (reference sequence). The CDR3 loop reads CALWEVKRELGKKIKVF. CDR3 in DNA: TGCGCCTTGTGGGAGGTGAAGCGGGAGTTGGGCAAAAAAATCAAGGTATTT.

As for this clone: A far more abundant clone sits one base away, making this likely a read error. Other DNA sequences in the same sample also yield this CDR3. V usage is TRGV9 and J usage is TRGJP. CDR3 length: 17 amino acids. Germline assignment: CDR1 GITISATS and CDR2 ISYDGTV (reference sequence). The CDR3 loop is CALWEVQPELGKKIKVF. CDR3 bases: TGTGCTTTGTGGGAGGTGCAACCAGAGTTGGGCAAAAAAATCAAGGTATTT.

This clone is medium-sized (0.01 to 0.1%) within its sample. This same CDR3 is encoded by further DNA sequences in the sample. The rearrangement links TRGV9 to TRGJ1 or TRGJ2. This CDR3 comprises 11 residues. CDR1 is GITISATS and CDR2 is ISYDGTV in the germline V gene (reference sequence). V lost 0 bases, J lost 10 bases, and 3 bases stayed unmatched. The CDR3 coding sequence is TGTGCCTTGTGGGAGGTGAGAAAGAAACTCTTT. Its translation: CALWEVRKKLF.

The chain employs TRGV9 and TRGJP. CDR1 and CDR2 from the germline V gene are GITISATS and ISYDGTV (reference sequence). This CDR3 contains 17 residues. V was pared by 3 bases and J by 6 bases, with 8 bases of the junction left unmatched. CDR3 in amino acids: CALWEIARELGKKIKVF. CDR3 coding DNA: TGTGCCTTGTGGGAGATTGCGCGAGAGTTGGGCAAAAAAATCAAGGTATTT.

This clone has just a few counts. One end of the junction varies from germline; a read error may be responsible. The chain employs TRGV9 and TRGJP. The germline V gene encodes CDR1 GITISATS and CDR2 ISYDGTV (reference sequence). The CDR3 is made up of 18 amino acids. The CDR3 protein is CALWEPGRQEVGKKIKVF. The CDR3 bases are TGTGCCTTGTGGGAGCCGGGGAGGCAAGAGGTGGGCAAAAAAATCAAGGTATTT.

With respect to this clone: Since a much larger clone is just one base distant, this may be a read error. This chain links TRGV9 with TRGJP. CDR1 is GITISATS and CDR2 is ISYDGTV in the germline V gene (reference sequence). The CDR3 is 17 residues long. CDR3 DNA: TGTGCCTTGTGGGAGGTGCAGGGGGAGTTGGGCAAAAAAATCGAGGTATTT. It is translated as CALWEVQGELGKKIEVF.

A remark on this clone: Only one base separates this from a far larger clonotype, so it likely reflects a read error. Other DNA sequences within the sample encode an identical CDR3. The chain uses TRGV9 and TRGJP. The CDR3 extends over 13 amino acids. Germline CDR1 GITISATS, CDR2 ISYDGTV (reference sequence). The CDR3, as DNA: TGTGCCTTGTGGGAGTTGGGAAAAAAAATCAAGGTATTT. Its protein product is CALWELGKKIKVF.

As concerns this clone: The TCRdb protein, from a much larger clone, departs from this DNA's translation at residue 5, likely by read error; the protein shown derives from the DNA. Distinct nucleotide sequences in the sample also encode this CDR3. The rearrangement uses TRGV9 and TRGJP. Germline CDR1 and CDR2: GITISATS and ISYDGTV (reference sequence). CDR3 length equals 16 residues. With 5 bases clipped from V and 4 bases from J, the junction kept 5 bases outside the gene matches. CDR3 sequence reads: CALWVTQELGKKIKVF. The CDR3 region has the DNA TGTGCCTTGTGGGTGACCCAAGAGTTGGGCAAAAAAATCAAGGTATTT.